This is a list of T cell receptor beta chains from one sample in a study of neurological immune-mediated disorders. In TCRdb, the 5' RACE reads were re-called with MiXCR into one record per CDR3 protein. The profile shows about 60,000 distinct CDR3 sequences, 4.2% of them singletons. The sample taken for sequencing was PBMCs. Receptor source: a man between 50 and 59 years old with multiple sclerosis. Each CDR3 is given with its conserved first and last residue. D genes are given only for firm matches. Where a row states a size, it is once, few, many or the class of an expanded clone; other rows omit it.

TGCGCCAGCAGCCAAGAGACCCCAGCGGGGCCCTACAATGAGCAGTTCTTC,CASSQETPAGPYNEQFF,TRBV4-1,TRBD2,.,TRBJ2-1
TGTGCCAGCAGTTTAGGGGACAGGGCAACTTTCTTT,CASSLGDRATFF,TRBV27,TRBD1,many,TRBJ1-1
TGCAGTGCTAGAGATGGACAGGGATCGGTTTTGGGGGATAGCAATCAGCCCCAGAATTTT,CSARDGQGSVLGDSNQPQNF,TRBV20-1,TRBD1,.,TRBJ1-5
TGTGCCAGCAGCCGAACGACTAGCGTGGGAGATACGCAGTATTTT,CASSRTTSVGDTQYF,TRBV4-2,TRBD2,few,TRBJ2-3
TGTGCCACCAGCAGACACTTCGTTTTAAACCGGGACAGAGTTAACTATGGCTACACCTTC,CATSRHFVLNRDRVNYGYTF,TRBV15,TRBD1,many,TRBJ1-2
TGCGCCAGCAGCTTGGCGGGGGCAACAGGCTACGAGCAGTACTTC,CASSLAGATGYEQYF,TRBV5-1,.,few,TRBJ2-7
TGTGCCAGCAGCTACAGAAGGAACACTGAAGCTTTCTTT,CASSYRRNTEAFF,TRBV7-8,.,many,TRBJ1-1
TGTGCCAGCAGTTTACCTTTCGGGACAGGGAGTTCGATTGAGCAGTTCTTC,CASSLPFGTGSSIEQFF,TRBV6-5,TRBD1,many,TRBJ2-1
TGTGCCAGCAGCCCAAACTCAGCCGGGGAGCTGTTTTTT,CASSPNSAGELFF,TRBV12-3/TRBV12-4,.,few,TRBJ2-2
TGCGCCAGCTGCGGACTCCTCAACAATGAGCAGTTCTTC,CASCGLLNNEQFF,TRBV5-1,.,many,TRBJ2-1
TGCGCCAGCAGCTCAACTAGCGGGAGCGCAGATACGCAGTATTTT,CASSSTSGSADTQYF,TRBV5-1,TRBD2,many,TRBJ2-3
TGCGCCACTTCCGGTGGGACAGGGCCCTACGAGCAGTACTTC,CATSGGTGPYEQYF,TRBV5-1,TRBD1,many,TRBJ2-7
TGCGCCAGCAGCCTCCAGCCCCTAGCGGGAGGAGGGTACGAGCAGTACTTC,CASSLQPLAGGGYEQYF,TRBV4-1,TRBD2,many,TRBJ2-7
TGTGCCAGCAGCTTAGCGCCCTCCATAGGAATCACCTACAATGAGCAGTTCTTC,CASSLAPSIGITYNEQFF,TRBV7-7,.,few,TRBJ2-1
TGTGCCAGCAGCCAAATTCAGAACACCGGGGAGCTGTTTTTT,CASSQIQNTGELFF,TRBV14,.,many,TRBJ2-2
TGCGCCAGCAGCTTGGATGGGGCCGATCAGCCCCAGAATTTT,CASSLDGADQPQNF,TRBV5-1,.,many,TRBJ1-5
TGCAGTGCTCGTGCTGGGGCCAACGTCCTGACTTTC,CSARAGANVLTF,TRBV20-1,.,many,TRBJ2-6
TGCGCCAGCAGCTTGGAGGGGGTGAATCAGCCCCAGCATTTT,CASSLEGVNQPQHF,TRBV5-1,.,many,TRBJ1-5
TGCGCCAGCAGCTCGACTGAGACCCAGTACTTC,CASSSTETQYF,TRBV5-1,.,few,TRBJ2-5
TGTGCCAGCAGCTTAGGGGGACTTTCAAATGAGCAGTTCTTC,CASSLGGLSNEQFF,TRBV7-9,.,many,TRBJ2-1
TGCGCCAGCAGCCAAGAAGACAGGGGGGGATACTACACCTTC,CASSQEDRGGYYTF,TRBV4-1,TRBD1,many,TRBJ1-2
TGCAGTGCCCCCCGCGGGAGCTCCTACAATGAGCAGTTCTTC,CSAPRGSSYNEQFF,TRBV20-1,TRBD2,many,TRBJ2-1
TGCGCCAGCAGCAGACAGGGGGCGCGAGGCACAGATACGCAGTATTTT,CASSRQGARGTDTQYF,TRBV5-1,TRBD1,many,TRBJ2-3
TGCGCCAGCACCCTGAGGAACACTGAAGCTTTCTTT,CASTLRNTEAFF,TRBV10-2,.,.,TRBJ1-1
TGTGCCAGCAGCGCGTCGACTAGCTCGAGCTCCTACAATGAGCAGTTCTTC,CASSASTSSSSYNEQFF,TRBV5-4,TRBD2,.,TRBJ2-1
TGTGCCAGCAGCCCGGGCTACGAGCAGTACTTC,CASSPGYEQYF,TRBV7-9,.,many,TRBJ2-7
TGTGCCAGCAGCTCATCCTACCGGGGAGAGAACACTGAAGCTTTCTTT,CASSSSYRGENTEAFF,TRBV11-2,.,few,TRBJ1-1
TGTGCCAGCAGTTTAGGAGATACGCAGTATTTT,CASSLGDTQYF,TRBV27,.,many,TRBJ2-3
TGTGCCAGCGGAGCCCAAGGGGCCCAATGGTCTGAAGCTTTCTTT,CASGAQGAQWSEAFF,TRBV27,.,many,TRBJ1-1
TGTGCCAGCAGCGAAATCTGGGACGGCACAGATACGCAGTATTTT,CASSEIWDGTDTQYF,TRBV12-3/TRBV12-4,.,few,TRBJ2-3
TGTGCCAGCAGTGAACCATCTAGCGGGAGGACGAACGAGCAGTACTTC,CASSEPSSGRTNEQYF,TRBV2,TRBD2,many,TRBJ2-7
TGTGCCAGCGGGGGGAGCCAGGATACGCAGTATTTT,CASGGSQDTQYF,TRBV2,.,few,TRBJ2-3
TGTGCCAGCAGAGACAGACAAAAAGAGACCCAGTACTTC,CASRDRQKETQYF,TRBV12-3/TRBV12-4,.,many,TRBJ2-5
TGTGCCAGCAGCGTAGCTACGAGGAACGGCTACACCTTC,CASSVATRNGYTF,TRBV9,.,many,TRBJ1-2
TGTGCCAGCAGCTCCCCGCGACTCTTTAACTATGGCTACACCTTC,CASSSPRLFNYGYTF,TRBV6-5,.,many,TRBJ1-2
TGCGCCAGCAGCCCCGGGAGTGCAGATACGCAGTATTTT,CASSPGSADTQYF,TRBV5-1,.,many,TRBJ2-3
TGTGCCAGCACCACTCGGGGAGGCCCCCAGACCCAGTACTTC,CASTTRGGPQTQYF,TRBV28,.,many,TRBJ2-5
TGTGCCAGCAGCCAAGGCGCCGCAGACATTCAGTACTTC,CASSQGAADIQYF,TRBV4-2,.,many,TRBJ2-4
TGCAGTGCTCCACCGGGACTAGGCACAGATACGCAGTATTTT,CSAPPGLGTDTQYF,TRBV20-1,TRBD2,many,TRBJ2-3
TGTGCCAGCAGCCAAGAGCGACAGGGAGGCTACGAGCAGTACTTC,CASSQERQGGYEQYF,TRBV3-1,.,.,TRBJ2-7
TGCAGCGTTAGGACTAGCGGGGATTACCAAGAGACCCAGTACTTC,CSVRTSGDYQETQYF,TRBV29-1,TRBD2,.,TRBJ2-5
TGTGCCAGCAGCTTCCGGGACAGGGGAGGAAACACCATATATTTT,CASSFRDRGGNTIYF,TRBV7-8,TRBD1,many,TRBJ1-3
TGTGCCAGCAGCTTTCCCGGGTCCGAGACCCAGTACTTC,CASSFPGSETQYF,TRBV11-2,.,many,TRBJ2-5
TGTGCCAGCAGTCTGAGGGGGGCGGGCAATCAGCCCCAGCATTTT,CASSLRGAGNQPQHF,TRBV12-3/TRBV12-4,.,.,TRBJ1-5
TGCAGTGCTAGAGGCCCGGACACACGTTACGAGCAGTACTTC,CSARGPDTRYEQYF,TRBV20-1,.,many,TRBJ2-7
TGCGCCAGCAGCCATGTGGATTTGGACAGGGGGTTCATCGAGCAGTACTTC,CASSHVDLDRGFIEQYF,TRBV4-1,TRBD1,many,TRBJ2-7
TGCAGCGTTGACAGGAACACTGAAGCTTTCTTT,CSVDRNTEAFF,TRBV29-1,.,many,TRBJ1-1
TGTGCCAGCAGTCCGCCGGGAGTAGCGGGGCAGCAGTACTTC,CASSPPGVAGQQYF,TRBV6-5,TRBD2,many,TRBJ2-7
TGTGCCAGCAGCAAGCTATTACGGGAGCTGTTTTTT,CASSKLLRELFF,TRBV12-3/TRBV12-4,.,few,TRBJ2-2
TGTGCCAGCAGTTCACCGGAGGCCAGCTCCTACGAGCAGTACTTC,CASSSPEASSYEQYF,TRBV28,.,many,TRBJ2-7
TGTGCCATCATGTTAGCGGGGGGGAATGAGCAGTACTTC,CAIMLAGGNEQYF,TRBV10-3,TRBD2,many,TRBJ2-7
TGTGCCAGCAGTTCGTTGTTCTTTCCAGATACGCAGTATTTT,CASSSLFFPDTQYF,TRBV12-3/TRBV12-4,.,few,TRBJ2-3